A single sample gave rise to the 20 T cell receptor beta chains below, sequenced in a study of control samples from healthy donors and cancer patients. Here immunoSEQ multiplex PCR was the method, and the copy in TCRdb shows in-frame clones only, minus some. Of roughly 200,000 clones in the sample, roughly nine tenths are singletons; the top ten hold approximately 1.8%. Sequenced sample: blood. Every receptor here comes from a man under 40 in good health.

The V and J genes are TRBV6-1 and TRBJ2-5; perhaps TRBD2 as D (6 bases). Germline lookup yields CDR1 MNHNS and CDR2 SASEGT. Trimming left V 1 base short and J 2 bases short, with 20 bases between. CDR3 length equals 18 residues. CDR3 amino acids: CASSEGRDSQPIQETQYF. The DNA of the CDR3 is TGTGCCAGCAGTGAAGGAAGGGACTCCCAGCCCATTCAAGAGACCCAGTACTTC.

This chain joins TRBV3-1 (or the pseudogene TRBV3-2) and TRBJ1-6; D is unclear. This CDR3 is built from 14 residues. V dropped 3 bases and J dropped 10 bases, with 13 bases sitting between them. CDR1 LGHDT and CDR2 YNNKEL come from the germline V gene (reference sequence). The CDR3 DNA sequence: TGTGCCAGCAGCCAGGGCGGACGGAACTCACCCCTCCACTTT. It translates to CASSQGGRNSPLHF.

The rearrangement joins TRBV4-1 to TRBJ2-1; 9 nucleotides match TRBD2. CDR3 size: 17 residues. With V trimmed by 3 bases and J by 2 bases, 8 bases remained unmatched. Germline lookup yields CDR1 MGHRA and CDR2 YSYEKL. CDR3: CASSHAAGGATYNEQFF. Written as DNA, the CDR3 is TGCGCCAGCAGCCATGCCGCGGGGGGGGCGACCTACAATGAGCAGTTCTTC.

The J gene is TRBJ1-1, the V gene TRBV6-2 or TRBV6-3; the D is unclear. V was clipped by 0 bases and J by 2 bases, with 10 bases between them. The CDR3 extends over 15 amino acids. CDR1 MNHEY and CDR2 SVGEGT come from the germline V gene. The CDR3 here is CASSYSAYPNTEAFF. The CDR3 DNA reads as TGTGCCAGCAGTTACTCGGCTTATCCAAACACTGAAGCTTTCTTT.

CDR3 amino acids: CASSRGLATEQYF. CDR3 nucleotides: TGTGCCAGCAGCAGAGGACTAGCCACGGAGCAGTACTTC. The gene calls are TRBV11-2 and TRBJ2-7; 8 bases are a match to TRBD2. V shed 5 bases and J 7 bases; nucleotides not matched to a gene: 7. The CDR3 has 13 amino acids. CDR1 is SGHAT and CDR2 is FQNNGV in the germline V gene.

In DNA, the CDR3 is TGTGCCAGCTCACCGGGGACACAGGACTCTGGAAACACCATATATTTT. It translates to CASSPGTQDSGNTIYF. The V call is TRBV18, the J call TRBJ1-3; a weak D match, TRBD1 (6 bases). The CDR3 has 16 residues. The germline V gene has CDR1 KGHSH and CDR2 LQKENI. V was shortened by 3 bases and J by 0 bases, with 12 bases between the two germline ends.

This rearrangement joins TRBV7-8 to TRBJ2-3; the match to TRBD2 covers 11 bases. The CDR3 is made up of 17 amino acids. The trim removed 0 bases at V and 5 bases at J, leaving 7 bases unmatched. CDR1 is SGHVS, CDR2 FQNEAQ, per germline. Written as DNA, the CDR3 is TGTGCCAGCAGCTTAGCAGGTAGCGGGGGGGCAAGAGATACGCAGTATTTT. This translates into CASSLAGSGGARDTQYF.

This clone was observed a single time. This chain links TRBV10-1 with TRBJ2-3; 9 bases are shared with TRBD1. The V and J ends lost 6 bases and 1 base, in that order; junction bases with no gene match: 5. Germline loops: CDR1 WNHNN, CDR2 SYGVQD (reference sequence). The CDR3 extends over 15 amino acids. CDR3 DNA: TGCGCCAGCAGCAGGGGACAGGGAGGCACAGATACGCAGTATTTT. Protein: CASSRGQGGTDTQYF.

This clone was counted once. The chain uses TRBV5-1 and TRBJ1-5, with 7 bases fitting TRBD1. Per the germline V gene, CDR1 is SGHRS and CDR2 is YFSETQ. The CDR3 has 17 residues. Losses at the gene ends were 3 bases for V and 4 bases for J; bases not matched to a gene: 13. The CDR3 sequence: CASSYTRGVAGNQPQHF. The CDR3 DNA reads TGCGCCAGCAGCTACACCAGGGGGGTTGCGGGGAATCAGCCCCAGCATTTT.

The rearrangement joins TRBV7-9 to TRBJ2-1, with 11 bases fitting TRBD2. This CDR3 has 14 residues. The germline gives CDR1 SEHNR, CDR2 FQNEAQ (reference sequence). Trimming at V came to 7 bases and at J to 8 bases, leaving 7 bases not matched to a gene. CDR3: CASNLAGGRDEQFF. CDR3 DNA: TGTGCCAGCAACCTAGCGGGGGGCCGGGATGAGCAGTTCTTC.

V usage is TRBV10-2 and J usage is TRBJ2-7; D assignment may be TRBD1 or TRBD2 (5 bases each). Trimming took 3 bases from V and 2 from J, leaving 14 bases between them. From germline, CDR1 is WSHSY and CDR2 SAAADI. This CDR3 has 15 amino acids. Written as DNA, the CDR3 is TGCGCCAGCAGTGATGGGACGTCCGGGGCCTACGAGCAGTACTTC. Translated: CASSDGTSGAYEQYF.

The chain joins TRBV24-1 to TRBJ2-2, with 12 bases that match TRBD1. Per the germline V gene, CDR1 is KGHDR and CDR2 is SFDVKD. The CDR3 extends over 17 amino acids. Trimming took 5 bases from V and 5 from J; bases not matched to a gene: 8. CDR3 DNA: TGTGCCACCAGTGGACCCGGGACAGGGGGCAATACCGGGGAGCTGTTTTTT. It translates to CATSGPGTGGNTGELFF.

This clone occurred a few times. The chain links TRBV28 to TRBJ1-2; D remains ambiguous. Trimming removed 2 bases from V and 6 bases from J, with 25 bases in between. Germline loops: CDR1 MDHEN, CDR2 SYDVKM. The CDR3 has 18 residues. The CDR3 protein is CASSLIGITREQENGYTF. The CDR3 DNA follows: TGTGCCAGCAGTTTAATCGGAATTACCCGGGAGCAAGAAAATGGCTACACCTTC.

This chain joins TRBV9 and TRBJ2-3, with TRBD2 as a possible D gene (5 bases). This CDR3 contains 15 residues. The V end was cut by 0 bases, the J end by 1 base, with 9 bases between. Per the germline V gene, CDR1 is SGDLS and CDR2 is YYNGEE. CDR3 protein: CASSVVGGRTDTQYF. CDR3 DNA: TGTGCCAGCAGCGTAGTAGGCGGGCGCACAGATACGCAGTATTTT.

The gene calls are TRBV6-4 and TRBJ2-7; D gene ambiguous. Germline-derived CDR1 and CDR2 are MRHNA and SNTAGT. The CDR3 sequence is 13 residues long. Trimming removed 7 bases from V and 3 bases from J, with 13 bases in between. The CDR3: CASICRQDYEQYF. The CDR3 nucleotides are TGTGCCAGCATTTGTCGCCAGGACTACGAGCAGTACTTC.

The V gene is TRBV5-8, the J gene TRBJ1-5; no clear D gene. Germline V CDR1 and CDR2: SGHTS, YDEGEE. This CDR3 has 13 residues. V was pared by 4 bases and J by 7 bases, with 12 bases between. The CDR3 DNA reads as TGTGCCAGCAGCCATGCGCTTGGGCAGCCCCAGCATTTT. Its translation is CASSHALGQPQHF.

This clone was detected only once. The chain is built from TRBV9 and TRBJ1-1; D gene ambiguous. CDR1 and CDR2 (germline): SGDLS, YYNGEE. The CDR3 is 13 residues long. The V end was cut by 0 bases, the J end by 3 bases, with 6 bases between. This chain's CDR3 is CASSVDIYTEAFF. CDR3 coding DNA: TGTGCCAGCAGCGTAGACATATACACTGAAGCTTTCTTT.

The chain uses TRBV30 and TRBJ1-1; D unresolved. The CDR3 has 12 amino acids. In germline, CDR1 is GTSNPN, CDR2 SVGIG (reference sequence). The V gene lost 2 bases and the J gene lost 5 bases, with 9 bases spanning the gap. DNA of the CDR3: TGTGCCTGGAGTTTAGCGGGTACTGAAGCTTTCTTT. Translation: CAWSLAGTEAFF. The full variable domain, rest sourced from reference TRBV30 and TRBJ1-1, is SQTIHQWPATLVQPVGSPLSLECTVEGTSNPNLYWYRQAAGRGLQLLFYSVGIGQISSEVPQNLSASRPQDRQFILSSKKLLLSDSGFYLCAWSLAGTEAFFGQGTRLTVV.

This clone turned up a few times. V gene TRBV20-1 combines with J gene TRBJ1-2, with D hard to call. This CDR3 has 12 amino acids. Trimming took off 3 bases at V and 4 bases at J, with 9 bases between the two ends. Looked up from germline, CDR1 is DFQATT and CDR2 is SNEGSKA (reference sequence). CDR3: CSASSNAYGYTF. CDR3 in DNA: TGCAGTGCTAGTTCCAACGCCTATGGCTACACCTTC.

The V and J genes are TRBV7-3 and TRBJ2-1, with D perhaps matching TRBD1 (5 bases). Germline V gives CDR1 SGHTA, CDR2 FQGTGA. V dropped 5 bases and J dropped 9 bases, with 11 bases sitting between them. The CDR3 is 12 residues long. CDR3 protein: CASSTYQGEQFF. The CDR3 bases are TGTGCCAGCAGCACTTACCAGGGTGAGCAGTTCTTC. The full variable domain, completed using reference TRBV7-3 and TRBJ2-1, is GAGVSQTPSNKVTEKGKYVELRCDPISGHTALYWYRQSLGQGPEFLIYFQGTGAADDSGLPNDRFFAVRPEGSVSTLKIQRTERGDSAVYLCASSTYQGEQFFGPGTRLTVL.